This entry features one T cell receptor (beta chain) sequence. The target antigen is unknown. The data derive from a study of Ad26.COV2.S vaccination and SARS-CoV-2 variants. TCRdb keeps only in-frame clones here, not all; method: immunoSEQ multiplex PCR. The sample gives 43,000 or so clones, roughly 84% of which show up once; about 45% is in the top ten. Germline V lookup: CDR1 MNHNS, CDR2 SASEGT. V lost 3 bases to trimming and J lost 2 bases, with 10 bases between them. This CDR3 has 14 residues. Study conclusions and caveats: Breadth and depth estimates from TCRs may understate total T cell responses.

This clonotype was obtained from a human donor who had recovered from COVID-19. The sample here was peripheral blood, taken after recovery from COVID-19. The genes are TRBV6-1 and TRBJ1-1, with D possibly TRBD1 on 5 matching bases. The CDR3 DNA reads TGTGCCAGCAGTGAGGGACGGCCCAACACTGAAGCTTTCTTT. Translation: CASSEGRPNTEAFF.